This T cell receptor beta chain is from a study of shared clonotypes between healthy human individuals. The overall study: Three plates were used per donor for CD4 naive, three for CD4 memory, two for CD8 naive and one for CD8 memory.

CD8 cells classed as naive were CD45RO-negative and positively selected for CCR7, excluding terminally differentiated effector memory CD45RA+ cells. Concerning this clone: Its antigen is currently unknown.

Sequencing used immunoSEQ multiplex PCR; TCRdb keeps in-frame clones, though not all of them. The sample carries about 2 million clones, about 94% recorded once. Germline V gene data show CDR1 as SGHDT and CDR2 as YYEEEE. Unmatched junction bases numbered 9, after V lost 4 bases and J lost 4 bases. This CDR3 is 17 amino acids long. General study results and limits: Naive subsets tended to show greater estimated richness than memory subsets. Some naive CD4 clonotypes, roughly 4.7%, turned up in common across a few donors.

The sequencing sample was made of naive CD8+ T cells sorted from blood. This chain joins TRBV5-6 and TRBJ2-2, with TRBD2 identical over 11 bases. This TCR came from a man aged 18 to 30 in good health. The CDR3 DNA reads TGTGCCAGCAGCAGAGAACTAGCGGGAGATATCACCGGGGAGCTGTTTTTT. The encoded protein is CASSRELAGDITGELFF.